This is a list of T cell receptor beta chains from one sample in a study of T cell repertoires in cytomegalovirus infection. Antigens of these TCRs are unknown. TCRdb analysed the reads with MiXCR anew, one entry per CDR3 protein. The sample holds roughly 990,000 distinct CDR3 sequences; approximately 30% are singletons and the top ten take about an eighth. This specimen consisted of cultured CD8+ T cells from PBMCs, obtained from culture after CMV antigen stimulation. The receptor source for this set is a human donor in good health (CMV status not recorded). Some clones in this sample may be carry-over from other donors' samples. CDR3s include the opening cysteine and the closing phenylalanine or tryptophan. Fields, in order: V gene, J gene, D gene, clone size, CDR3 DNA, CDR3 protein. A D gene is named only where the DNA matches it firmly. The size of a clone is reported for some rows only, either as once, few or many, or as a class for expanded clones.

TRBV29-1	TRBJ2-3	-	-	TGCAGCGTTGGGAATGCTGACGACCGCGGACTAACAGATACGCAGTATTTT	CSVGNADDRGLTDTQYF
TRBV19	TRBJ2-3	-	-	TGTGCCAGTAGTCTAGGACACATTAGCACAGATACGCAGTATTTT	CASSLGHISTDTQYF
TRBV7-8	TRBJ1-2	-	-	TGTGCCAGCAGCTTAGTAGGGCGCGGCTACACCTTC	CASSLVGRGYTF
TRBV12-5	TRBJ1-1	TRBD1	-	TGTGCTAGTGGTTTCAATCATCCGGGACAGGAGAACACTGAAGCTTTCTTT	CASGFNHPGQENTEAFF
TRBV4-1	TRBJ1-2	-	-	TGTGCCGGCAGCCAGGAGTCAAGGACGGGCCTAGGGGTTTATGGCTACACCTTC	CAGSQESRTGLGVYGYTF
TRBV6-6	TRBJ1-4	TRBD1	many	TGTGCCATCGGGGACAGGGGCGATGAAAAACTGTTTTTT	CAIGDRGDEKLFF
TRBV27	TRBJ1-2	TRBD1	few	TGTGCCAGCCGACAGGGACACTATGGCTACACCTTC	CASRQGHYGYTF
TRBV4-1	TRBJ2-3	-	few	TGCGCCAGCAGCCAAGGGGGTAATACGCAGTATTTT	CASSQGGNTQYF
TRBV2	TRBJ2-3	-	-	TGTGCCAGCAGTGAAGCTGTGGGGGCCTACACAGATACGCAGTATTTT	CASSEAVGAYTDTQYF
TRBV5-6	TRBJ2-3	TRBD1	-	TGTGCCAGCAGCTTCGGACAGGGGGCGGTAACAGATACGCAGTATTTT	CASSFGQGAVTDTQYF
TRBV7-6	TRBJ2-1	TRBD1	many	TGTGCCAGCAGCTTAGCCCGGGACAGCCTCTACAATGAGCAGTTCTTC	CASSLARDSLYNEQFF
TRBV9	TRBJ2-1	-	-	TGTGCCAGCAGCGTAGTAGCAGGCGGAGGTAGGAATGAGCAGTTCTTC	CASSVVAGGGRNEQFF
TRBV18	TRBJ2-5	TRBD2	few	TGTGCCAGCTCACCCCCCTTGGGACTAGCCGCTTCGTACCAAGAGACCCAGTACTTC	CASSPPLGLAASYQETQYF
TRBV7-6	TRBJ1-2	-	-	TGTGCCAGCAGCTTAGCGGTCGGGCGGGCCCCTAACTATGGCTACACCTTC	CASSLAVGRAPNYGYTF
TRBV2	TRBJ2-5	TRBD1	few	TGTGCCAGCACTGAACAGGGGGCGTTGGTCCAAGAGACCCAGTACTTC	CASTEQGALVQETQYF
TRBV5-1	TRBJ2-1	-	-	TGCGCCAGCACCTTAGGGGAGGCGCTCGATGAGCAGTTCTTC	CASTLGEALDEQFF
TRBV7-9	TRBJ1-2	TRBD1	-	TGTGCCAGCAGCTATACAGGGGACCCTCCTGGCTACACCTTC	CASSYTGDPPGYTF
TRBV7-8	TRBJ2-1	TRBD2	many	TGTGCCAGCAAAAGGTCACCCGGGGGGAGGAATGAGCAGTTCTTC	CASKRSPGGRNEQFF
TRBV29-1	TRBJ2-7	-	-	TGCAGCGTTGAAGATGTAGGGGGTTCATCCTACGAGCAGTACTTC	CSVEDVGGSSYEQYF
TRBV4-2	TRBJ2-6	-	few	TGTGCCAGCAGCCGAGACAACTCTGGGGCCAACGTCCTGACTTTC	CASSRDNSGANVLTF
TRBV12-3/TRBV12-4	TRBJ2-2	-	-	TGTGCCAGCAGTTTAAGGGAGTTAGTTGGCGGGGAGCCGTTTTTT	CASSLRELVGGEPFF
TRBV28	TRBJ1-5	-	few	TGTGCCAGCAGTTTTGGCCCGGTGGGTTATCAGCCCCAGCATTTT	CASSFGPVGYQPQHF
TRBV27	TRBJ1-5	-	-	TGTGCCAGCAGTCCCCGGGCCAGGGTCAGTCAGCCCCAGCATTTT	CASSPRARVSQPQHF